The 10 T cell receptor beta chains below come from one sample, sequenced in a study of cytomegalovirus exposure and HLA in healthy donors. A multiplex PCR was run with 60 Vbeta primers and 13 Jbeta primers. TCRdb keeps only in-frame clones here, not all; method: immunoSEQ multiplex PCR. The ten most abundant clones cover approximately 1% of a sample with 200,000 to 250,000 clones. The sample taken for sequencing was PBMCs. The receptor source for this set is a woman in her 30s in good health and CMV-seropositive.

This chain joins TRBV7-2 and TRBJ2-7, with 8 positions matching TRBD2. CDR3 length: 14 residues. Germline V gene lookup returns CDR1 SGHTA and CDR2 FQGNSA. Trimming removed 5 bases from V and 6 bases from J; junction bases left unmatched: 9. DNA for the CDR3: TGTGCCAGCAGCAAGGGACTAGTATCCCCCGAGCAGTACTTC. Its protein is CASSKGLVSPEQYF. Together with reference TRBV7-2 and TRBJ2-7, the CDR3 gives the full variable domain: GAGVSQSPSNKVTEKGKDVELRCDPISGHTALYWYRQSLGQGLEFLIYFQGNSAPDKSGLPSDRFSAERTGGSVSTLTIQRTQQEDSAVYLCASSKGLVSPEQYFGPGTRLTVT.

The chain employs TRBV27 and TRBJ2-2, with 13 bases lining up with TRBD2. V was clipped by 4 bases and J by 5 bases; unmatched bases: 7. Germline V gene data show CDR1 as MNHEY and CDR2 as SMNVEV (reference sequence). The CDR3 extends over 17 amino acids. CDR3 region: CASSSEGLAGVTGELFF. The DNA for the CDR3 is TGTGCCAGCAGTTCGGAAGGACTAGCGGGAGTTACCGGGGAGCTGTTTTTT.

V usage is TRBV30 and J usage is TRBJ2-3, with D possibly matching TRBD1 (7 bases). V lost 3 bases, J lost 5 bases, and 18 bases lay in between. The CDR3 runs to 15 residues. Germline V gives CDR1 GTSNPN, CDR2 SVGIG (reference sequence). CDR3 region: CAWSLQGGRVDTQYF. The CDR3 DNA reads TGTGCCTGGAGCTTGCAGGGGGGAAGGGTAGATACGCAGTATTTT. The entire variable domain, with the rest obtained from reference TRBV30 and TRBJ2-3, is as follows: SQTIHQWPATLVQPVGSPLSLECTVEGTSNPNLYWYRQAAGRGLQLLFYSVGIGQISSEVPQNLSASRPQDRQFILSSKKLLLSDSGFYLCAWSLQGGRVDTQYFGPGTRLTVL.

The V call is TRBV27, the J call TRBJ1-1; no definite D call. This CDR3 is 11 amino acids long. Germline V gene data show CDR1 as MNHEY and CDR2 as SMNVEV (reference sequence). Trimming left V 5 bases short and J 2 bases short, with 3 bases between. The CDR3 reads CASSTNTEAFF. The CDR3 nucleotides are TGTGCCAGCAGTACAAACACTGAAGCTTTCTTT.

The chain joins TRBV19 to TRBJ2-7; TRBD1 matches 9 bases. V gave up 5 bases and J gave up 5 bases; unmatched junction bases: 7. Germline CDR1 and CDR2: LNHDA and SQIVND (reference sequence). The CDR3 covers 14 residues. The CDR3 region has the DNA TGTGCCAGTAGTGTGGACAGGGGTGCAAACGAGCAGTACTTC. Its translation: CASSVDRGANEQYF.

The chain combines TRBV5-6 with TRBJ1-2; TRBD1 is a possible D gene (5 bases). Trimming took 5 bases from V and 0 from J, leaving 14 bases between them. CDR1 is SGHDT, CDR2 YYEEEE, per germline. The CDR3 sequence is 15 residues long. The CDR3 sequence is CASRKGSGANYGYTF. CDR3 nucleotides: TGTGCCAGCAGAAAGGGGTCGGGGGCTAACTATGGCTACACCTTC.

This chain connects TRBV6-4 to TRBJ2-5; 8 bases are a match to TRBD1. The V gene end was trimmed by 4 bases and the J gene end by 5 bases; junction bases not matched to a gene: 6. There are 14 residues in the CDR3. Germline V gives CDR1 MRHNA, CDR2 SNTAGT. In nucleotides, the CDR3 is TGTGCCAGCAGTGGCGACAGGGGTCGGGAGACCCAGTACTTC. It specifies CASSGDRGRETQYF.

CDR3 in amino acids: CASSNTGTSYEQYF. As DNA, the CDR3 is TGTGCCAGTAGCAATACCGGGACTAGCTACGAGCAGTACTTC. The chain couples TRBV19 to TRBJ2-7; 8 bases fit TRBD2. CDR3 size: 14 residues. The trim removed 6 bases at V and 3 bases at J, leaving 7 bases unmatched. CDR1 LNHDA and CDR2 SQIVND come from the germline V gene (reference sequence).

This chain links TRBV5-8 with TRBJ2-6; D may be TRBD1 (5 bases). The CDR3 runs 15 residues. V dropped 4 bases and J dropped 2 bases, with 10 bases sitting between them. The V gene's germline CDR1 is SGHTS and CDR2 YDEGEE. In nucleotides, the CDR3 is TGTGCCAGCAGCGGACACGAGGCTGGGGCCAACGTCCTGACTTTC. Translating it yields CASSGHEAGANVLTF.

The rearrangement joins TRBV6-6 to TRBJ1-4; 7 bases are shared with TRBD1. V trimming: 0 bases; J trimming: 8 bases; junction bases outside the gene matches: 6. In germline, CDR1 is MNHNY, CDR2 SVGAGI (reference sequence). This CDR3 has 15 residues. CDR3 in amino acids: CASSYSEGAVEKLFF. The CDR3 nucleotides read TGTGCCAGCAGTTACTCGGAGGGGGCCGTCGAAAAACTGTTTTTT.